Each of the 28 T cell receptor beta chains below was sequenced from the same sample in a study of shared clonotypes between healthy human individuals. CD45RO-negative cells were positively selected for CCR7, leaving out terminally differentiated effector memory CD45RA+ cells. This table comes from immunoSEQ multiplex PCR, and its TCRdb copy is limited to in-frame clones, with some not included. The data contain roughly 2.1 million clones, about 93% of them seen just once; the ten biggest clones take up about 1.8%. The sample taken for sequencing was naive CD8+ T cells from PBMCs. The receptors here all came from a man younger than 35 in good health. Some clones in this sample may be carry-over from other donors' samples.

The DNA of the CDR3 is TGTGCCAGCAGTTTCCTCTCGGCCTTTGGACACGGCTTCGATGGCTACACCTTC. It specifies CASSFLSAFGHGFDGYTF. The chain recombines TRBV28 with TRBJ1-2; TRBD1 might be the D (5 bases). Germline-derived CDR1 and CDR2 are MDHEN and SYDVKM. Deletions cut 3 bases from V and 6 bases from J, with 26 bases between. CDR3 length: 18 residues.

The chain combines TRBV6-6 with TRBJ2-1; 9 bases map to TRBD1. V shed 0 bases, J shed 2 bases, and the junction held 2 bases outside the gene matches. Germline CDR1 reads MNHNY; CDR2 reads SVGAGI (reference sequence). This CDR3 region has 16 residues. For the CDR3, the DNA is TGTGCCAGCAGTTACTCCGGGACAGGGCCCTACAATGAGCAGTTCTTC. It specifies CASSYSGTGPYNEQFF.

This clone was recorded many times. This chain uses TRBV4-3 with TRBJ1-3, with TRBD1 matching over 7 bases. Germline V gene lookup returns CDR1 LGHNA and CDR2 YSLEER. The CDR3 has 15 residues. With 0 bases clipped from V and 4 bases from J, the junction kept 3 bases outside the gene matches. CDR3 DNA: TGCGCCAGCAGCCAAGAAAGGGGGCGCGGAAACACCATATATTTT. The encoded protein is CASSQERGRGNTIYF.

The chain uses TRBV28 and TRBJ1-5; no reliable D call. V gave up 5 bases and J gave up 3 bases, with 8 bases separating them. The CDR3 loop spans 13 amino acids. From germline, CDR1 is MDHEN and CDR2 SYDVKM. CDR3 in DNA: TGTGCCAGCAGTGGTCGGCTCAATCAGCCCCAGCATTTT. Residues: CASSGRLNQPQHF.

The genes are TRBV28 and TRBJ2-7; a possible D gene is TRBD1 (6 bases). Trimming took 6 bases from V and 4 from J, leaving 22 bases between them. This CDR3 region has 16 residues. Germline V CDR1 and CDR2: MDHEN, SYDVKM. The CDR3 bases are TGTGCCAGCAGCCTAAGTTCCGGGACACCAACGTACGAGCAGTACTTC. This encodes CASSLSSGTPTYEQYF.

As for this clone: This CDR3 is also generated by other DNA sequences in the sample. This sequence joins TRBV28 and TRBJ2-7; D is ambiguous. V lost 1 base and J lost 4, with 5 bases in between. Germline values: CDR1 MDHEN, CDR2 SYDVKM. CDR3 length: 12 amino acids. CDR3 DNA sequence: TGTGCCAGCAGTTTATCGGCATACGAGCAGTACTTC. As protein: CASSLSAYEQYF.

The genes are TRBV28 and TRBJ2-1; the match to TRBD2 covers 8 bases. With V trimmed by 6 bases and J by 5 bases, 3 bases remained unmatched. This CDR3 has 13 amino acids. The V gene's germline CDR1 is MDHEN and CDR2 SYDVKM. In nucleotides, the CDR3 is TGTGCCAGCAGGACGGGAGGGGACAATGAGCAGTTCTTC. This sequence encodes CASRTGGDNEQFF.

The genes are TRBV6-4 and TRBJ2-7; 8 bases match TRBD1. V trimming: 0 bases; J trimming: 0 bases; junction bases outside the gene matches: 16. From germline, CDR1 is MRHNA and CDR2 SNTAGT. The CDR3 loop spans 20 amino acids. This CDR3 is CASSDSDVGTGPLVSYEQYF. CDR3 sequence (DNA): TGTGCCAGCAGTGACTCGGATGTGGGGACAGGTCCTCTCGTCTCCTACGAGCAGTACTTC.

The rearrangement uses TRBV27 and TRBJ2-7, with D possibly TRBD2 on 5 matching bases. The CDR3 is 14 residues long. The germline V gene has CDR1 MNHEY and CDR2 SMNVEV (reference sequence). Trimming cost V 3 bases and J 4 bases, with 13 bases left between them. CDR3 sequence: CASSFRNGGYEQYF. CDR3 DNA: TGTGCCAGCAGTTTTAGGAACGGCGGGTACGAGCAGTACTTC.

The chain joins TRBV9 to TRBJ2-1; D not certain. This CDR3 is built from 15 residues. CDR1 SGDLS and CDR2 YYNGEE come from the germline V gene. Trimming shortened V by 0 bases and J by 5 bases, and 12 bases separated the two germline ends. The CDR3 loop reads CASSVEGRTNNEQFF. In DNA, the CDR3 is TGTGCCAGCAGCGTAGAGGGCAGGACCAACAATGAGCAGTTCTTC.

The gene calls are TRBV5-6 and TRBJ1-2, with D possibly matching TRBD1 (5 bases). CDR3 length: 13 residues. Germline V gene lookup returns CDR1 SGHDT and CDR2 YYEEEE. Trimming cost V 2 bases and J 2 bases, with 7 bases left between them. The CDR3 DNA reads as TGTGCCAGCAGCTTTTCAGGGAACTATGGCTACACCTTC. Its translation is CASSFSGNYGYTF.

The rearrangement joins TRBV4-3 to TRBJ1-3; D call uncertain. Germline V gives CDR1 LGHNA, CDR2 YSLEER. The V gene lost 3 bases and the J gene lost 1 base, with 10 bases spanning the gap. The CDR3 contains 15 residues. The CDR3 here is CASSQGRESGNTIYF. In DNA form, the CDR3 reads TGCGCCAGCAGCCAGGGTCGAGAATCTGGAAACACCATATATTTT.

CDR3 protein: CASSITSRTNYGYTF. In nucleotides, the CDR3 is TGTGCCAGTAGTATTACTTCCCGAACTAACTATGGCTACACCTTC. This rearrangement joins TRBV19 to TRBJ1-2; D not certain. Germline CDR1 LNHDA, CDR2 SQIVND (reference sequence). The CDR3 is 15 amino acids. Trimming took 3 bases from V and 0 from J, leaving 11 bases between them.

The genes are TRBV28 and TRBJ2-1, with 9 bases aligning to TRBD1. V was clipped by 5 bases and J by 14 bases; unmatched bases: 4. CDR1 is MDHEN and CDR2 is SYDVKM in the germline V gene. The CDR3 covers 11 residues. For the CDR3, the DNA is TGTGCCAGCAGTGGGCGGACAGGGGAGTTCTTC. It specifies CASSGRTGEFF.

CDR3 protein: CASSIDRGQGLQPQHF. For the CDR3, the DNA is TGTGCCAGTAGTATAGATCGGGGCCAGGGCCTTCAGCCCCAGCATTTT. V and J are TRBV19 and TRBJ1-5; D might be TRBD1 (5 bases). In germline, CDR1 is LNHDA, CDR2 SQIVND (reference sequence). This CDR3 is built from 16 residues. V lost 0 bases to trimming and J lost 6 bases, with 15 bases between them.

The J gene is TRBJ2-7, the V gene TRBV6-1; D unclear. Trimming stripped 2 bases from V and 2 bases from J, with 10 bases between. The CDR3 is made up of 14 amino acids. Germline CDR1 is MNHNS and CDR2 is SASEGT. CDR3 DNA sequence: TGTGCCAGCAGTGAAATTTCAGAGGCCTACGAGCAGTACTTC. This gives the protein CASSEISEAYEQYF.

The genes are TRBV28 and TRBJ2-3; maybe TRBD1 (5 bases). This CDR3 contains 14 residues. CDR1 and CDR2 from the germline V gene are MDHEN and SYDVKM. Between the trimmed V and J ends, which lost 5 bases and 3 bases, there was a span of 12 bases. CDR3 nucleotides: TGTGCCAGCAGTCCTCGGACACATACAGATACGCAGTATTTT. Translated, it gives CASSPRTHTDTQYF.

The chain links TRBV2 to TRBJ2-5; no definite D call. Trimming shortened V by 3 bases and J by 5 bases, and 13 bases separated the two germline ends. The germline CDR1 and CDR2 sequences are SNHLY and FYNNEI. This CDR3 has 14 amino acids. For the CDR3, the DNA is TGTGCCAGCAGTGAGGGTGGGGATGCGGAGACCCAGTACTTC. It encodes CASSEGGDAETQYF.

This clone was recorded a few times. The chain carries TRBV7-9 and TRBJ1-1; 8 nucleotides align to TRBD1. The germline V gene has CDR1 SEHNR and CDR2 FQNEAQ (reference sequence). This CDR3 comprises 16 residues. The V and J ends lost 4 bases and 3 bases, in that order; junction bases with no gene match: 10. CDR3 sequence reads: CASSSRTGLNYTEAFF. CDR3 sequence (DNA): TGTGCCAGCAGCTCCCGGACAGGGCTAAATTACACTGAAGCTTTCTTT. The complete variable domain, with remaining parts taken from reference TRBV7-9 and TRBJ1-1, reads DTGVSQNPRHKITKRGQNVTFRCDPISEHNRLYWYRQTLGQGPEFLTYFQNEAQLEKSRLLSDRFSAERPKGSFSTLEIQRTEQGDSAMYLCASSSRTGLNYTEAFFGQGTRLTVV.

Concerning this clone itself: Other DNA variants within this sample encode the same CDR3. This chain links TRBV7-9 with TRBJ2-7, with D tentatively TRBD2 (6 bases). V was shortened by 0 bases and J by 6 bases, with 9 bases between the two germline ends. Germline V gives CDR1 SEHNR, CDR2 FQNEAQ (reference sequence). This CDR3 region has 13 residues. CDR3 loop: CASSLAPGVEQYF. CDR3 DNA sequence: TGTGCCAGCAGCTTAGCGCCGGGAGTCGAGCAGTACTTC.

J is TRBJ2-7 and V is TRBV7-8; TRBD2 might be the D (5 bases). Germline CDR1 is SGHVS and CDR2 is FQNEAQ. This CDR3 contains 14 residues. V gave up 1 base and J gave up 2 bases, with 9 bases separating them. The DNA of the CDR3 is TGTGCCAGCAGCTTAGTGGAGGCTCCCTACGAGCAGTACTTC. Residues: CASSLVEAPYEQYF.

The chain has TRBV9 and TRBJ1-3; no clear D. Germline assignment: CDR1 SGDLS and CDR2 YYNGEE. This CDR3 has 16 residues. Trimming left V 0 bases short and J 1 base short, with 11 bases between. Here the CDR3 reads CASSVGSPKSGNTIYF. The CDR3 coding sequence is TGTGCCAGCAGCGTAGGAAGCCCGAAGTCTGGAAACACCATATATTTT.

This clone was seen only once. The same CDR3 also results from other DNA sequences found in this sample. V gene TRBV4-1 combines with J gene TRBJ2-7, with D uncertain. Looked up from germline, CDR1 is MGHRA and CDR2 is YSYEKL. This CDR3 has 13 amino acids. Trimming pared 1 base from V and 1 base from J, leaving 5 bases between. The CDR3 DNA reads as TGCGCCAGCAGCCAAGGGCTTTCCTACGAGCAGTACTTC. This codes for CASSQGLSYEQYF.

This clone has more than one count but fewer than ten. The chain uses TRBV11-3 and TRBJ2-2, with 8 bases that match TRBD1. Germline values: CDR1 SGHNT, CDR2 YENEEA. The CDR3 loop spans 16 amino acids. V lost 4 bases, J lost 0 bases, and 4 bases stayed unmatched. CDR3 nucleotides: TGTGCCAGCAGCTCAAAACAGGGGGCGAACACCGGGGAGCTGTTTTTT. This encodes CASSSKQGANTGELFF.

J is TRBJ2-1 and V is TRBV5-6; the D is unclear. V was trimmed by 1 base and J by 8 bases, leaving 13 bases between them. Germline assignment: CDR1 SGHDT and CDR2 YYEEEE. The CDR3 has 14 amino acids. As DNA, the CDR3 is TGTGCCAGCAGCTTGTTCTTGGCGTTGCATGAGCAGTTCTTC. Its translation is CASSLFLALHEQFF. Using reference TRBV5-6 and TRBJ2-1 for the parts outside the CDR3, the full variable domain is DAGVTQSPTHLIKTRGQQVTLRCSPKSGHDTVSWYQQALGQGPQFIFQYYEEEERQRGNFPDRFSGHQFPNYSSELNVNALLLGDSALYLCASSLFLALHEQFFGPGTRLTVL.

V is TRBV9 and J is TRBJ2-6; D is uncertain. CDR3 length: 18 amino acids. Trimming cost V 3 bases and J 2 bases, with 18 bases left between them. Germline CDR1 SGDLS, CDR2 YYNGEE. The CDR3 DNA follows: TGTGCCAGCAGCGACCCCCAGGCGGCGGCGGCTGGGGCCAACGTCCTGACTTTC. Amino acid sequence: CASSDPQAAAAGANVLTF.

Written as DNA, the CDR3 is TGTGCCAGCAGACGACAGGGTATCTACGAGCAGTACTTC. Its protein is CASRRQGIYEQYF. The chain joins TRBV13 to TRBJ2-7; 7 bases match TRBD1. The V gene's germline CDR1 is PRHDT and CDR2 FYEKMQ (reference sequence). The CDR3 is 13 residues long. The trim removed 6 bases at V and 3 bases at J, leaving 5 bases unmatched.

V gene TRBV14 combines with J gene TRBJ2-7; D gene uncertain. Germline V gene data show CDR1 as SGHDN and CDR2 as FVKESK. Trimming stripped 0 bases from V and 6 bases from J, with 6 bases between. This CDR3 region has 12 residues. The CDR3, as DNA: TGTGCCAGCAGCCAAGATTCGAGCGAGCAGTACTTC. Translated: CASSQDSSEQYF.